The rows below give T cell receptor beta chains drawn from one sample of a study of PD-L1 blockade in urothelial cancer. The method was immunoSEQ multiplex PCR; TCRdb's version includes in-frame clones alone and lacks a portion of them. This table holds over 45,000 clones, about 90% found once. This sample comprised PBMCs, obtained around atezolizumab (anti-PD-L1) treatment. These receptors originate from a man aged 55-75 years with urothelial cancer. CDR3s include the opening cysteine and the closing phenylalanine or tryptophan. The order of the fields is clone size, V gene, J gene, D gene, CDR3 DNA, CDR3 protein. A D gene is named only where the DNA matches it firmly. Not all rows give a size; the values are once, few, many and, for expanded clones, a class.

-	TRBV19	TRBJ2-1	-	TGTGCCAGTAGTATTGGGCAGACCAATGAGCAGTTCTTC	CASSIGQTNEQFF
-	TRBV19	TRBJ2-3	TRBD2	TGTGCCAGTAGTATGACTAGCGCCGAAAGGGATACGCAGTATTTT	CASSMTSAERDTQYF
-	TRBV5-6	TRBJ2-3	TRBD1	TGTGCCAGCAGCGCCCGGGACAGGGGGAGCACAGATACGCAGTATTTT	CASSARDRGSTDTQYF
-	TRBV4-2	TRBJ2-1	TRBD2	TGTGCCAGCAGCCAAGATGTCCACTGGGGGGGTGGCTCCTACAATGAGCAGTTCTTC	CASSQDVHWGGGSYNEQFF
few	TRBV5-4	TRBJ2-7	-	TGTGCCAGCAGCTTGGGAGGGCTCGAGCAGTACTTC	CASSLGGLEQYF
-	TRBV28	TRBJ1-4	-	TGTGCCAGCACCAACTCAGGGCCTAATGAAAAACTGTTTTTT	CASTNSGPNEKLFF
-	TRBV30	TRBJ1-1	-	TGTGCCTGGAGTCTAGGGGGTGAAGCTTTCTTT	CAWSLGGEAFF
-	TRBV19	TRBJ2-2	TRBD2	TGTGCCAGTATCCGTTCGACTAGCGGGGGTGAAACCGGGGAGCTGTTTTTT	CASIRSTSGGETGELFF
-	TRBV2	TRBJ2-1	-	TGTGCCAGCAGTGAGAGTAGGGGCTACAATGAGCAGTTCTTC	CASSESRGYNEQFF
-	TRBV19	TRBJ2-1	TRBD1	TGTGCCAGTAGTAGGGGACAGGGAGACCCCTACAATGAGCAGTTCTTC	CASSRGQGDPYNEQFF
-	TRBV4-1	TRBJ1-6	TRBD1	TGCGCCAGCAGCCCGGGACAGGGGGTTAGTTCACCCCTCCACTTT	CASSPGQGVSSPLHF
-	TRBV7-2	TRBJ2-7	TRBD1	TGTGCCAGCAGCCGACGCCTGGGACAGGGTTTGTCCGAGCAGTACTTC	CASSRRLGQGLSEQYF
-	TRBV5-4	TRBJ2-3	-	TGTGCCAGCAGCTTGGCCCGAGCGGGCACGCAGTATTTT	CASSLARAGTQYF
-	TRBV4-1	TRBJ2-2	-	TGCGCCAGCAGCCAAGAAGGACATCGCACCGGGGAGCTGTTTTTT	CASSQEGHRTGELFF
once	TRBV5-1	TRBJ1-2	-	TGCGCCAGCAGCCCCGGGGGAGCCGACTATGGCTACACCTTC	CASSPGGADYGYTF
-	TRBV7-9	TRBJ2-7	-	TGTGCCAGCAGCCCCTGGGGCAGCTCCTACGAGCAGTACTTC	CASSPWGSSYEQYF
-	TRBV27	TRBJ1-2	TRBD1	TGTGCCAGCAGTCTGGGGACAGGGTATGGCTACACCTTC	CASSLGTGYGYTF
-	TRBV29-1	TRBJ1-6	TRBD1	TGCAGCGTTGAAGCTGACAAAGGAGCAGGGGGCAGGTTAAGCTCACCCCTCCACTTT	CSVEADKGAGGRLSSPLHF
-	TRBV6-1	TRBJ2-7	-	TGTGCCAGCAGTGATTGGGGGGAAACCTACGAGCAGTACTTC	CASSDWGETYEQYF
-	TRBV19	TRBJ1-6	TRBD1	TGTGCCAGTAGTCCCCGGACAGGGACTCAATCACCCCTCCACTTT	CASSPRTGTQSPLHF
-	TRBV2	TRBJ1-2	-	TGTGCCAGCAGTGGGCAGACTTATGGCTACACCTTC	CASSGQTYGYTF
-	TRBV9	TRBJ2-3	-	TGTGCCAGCGGACGGTGGGGCGGGGGCACAGATACGCAGTATTTT	CASGRWGGGTDTQYF
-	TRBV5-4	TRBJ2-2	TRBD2	TGTGCCAGCAGCACATCGACTAGCGGGGTGGGCGGGGAGCTGTTTTTT	CASSTSTSGVGGELFF
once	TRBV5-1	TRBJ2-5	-	TGCGCCAGCAGCAGAAACGGACAGACACAAGAGACCCAGTACTTC	CASSRNGQTQETQYF
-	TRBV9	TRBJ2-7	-	TGTGCCGGCAGCCAGGGGCAGGGTTCCTACGAGCAGTACTTC	CAGSQGQGSYEQYF
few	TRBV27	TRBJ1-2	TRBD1	TGTGCCAGCAGTCGGACCGGGACAGGGGTAAACTATGGCTACACCTTC	CASSRTGTGVNYGYTF